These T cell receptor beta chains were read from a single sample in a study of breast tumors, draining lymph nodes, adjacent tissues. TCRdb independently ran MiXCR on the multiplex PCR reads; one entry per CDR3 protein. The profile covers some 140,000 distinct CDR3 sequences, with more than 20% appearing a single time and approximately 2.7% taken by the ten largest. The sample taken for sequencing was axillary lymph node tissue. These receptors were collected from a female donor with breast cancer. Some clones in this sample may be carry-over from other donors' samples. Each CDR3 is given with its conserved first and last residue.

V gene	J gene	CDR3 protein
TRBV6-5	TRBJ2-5	CASSYEPGRQTQYF
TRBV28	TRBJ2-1	CASSASGQGIDEQLF
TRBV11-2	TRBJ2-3	CASSLDGRAALGTDTQYF
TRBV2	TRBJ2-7	CAIGTSGNYGQYF
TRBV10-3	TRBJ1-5	CATRQGLNQPQHF
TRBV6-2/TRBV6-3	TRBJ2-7	CASSYVTGAGEQYF
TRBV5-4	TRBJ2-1	CASSLAPGRASYEQFF
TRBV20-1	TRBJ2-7	CSARDYSGSYEQYF
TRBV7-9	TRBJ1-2	CASSVTGDGDRVRGYTF
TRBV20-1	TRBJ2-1	CSAFRGSSYNEQFF
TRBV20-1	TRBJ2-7	CSASLLAGGEQYF
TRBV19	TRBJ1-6	CASSSSDSYNSPLHF
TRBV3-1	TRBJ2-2	CASSRTSGWNTGELFF
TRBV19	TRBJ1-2	CASSSPGHLLANYGYTF
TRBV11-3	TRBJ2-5	CASSSRMTGSETQYF
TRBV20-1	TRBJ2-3	CSARDSGTSTDTQYF
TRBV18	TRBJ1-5	CASCGGFNQPQHF
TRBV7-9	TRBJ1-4	CASSLARGQGATNEKLFF
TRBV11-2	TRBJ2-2	CASSPVLAGGGAGELFF
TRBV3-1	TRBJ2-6	CASSLPSGGTGANVLTF